What follows describes a single TCR beta chain. The record originates from a study of blood T cell repertoires in COVID-19. Seattle enrolled patients during active infection and tracked them longitudinally. The CDR3 is 13 amino acids. Germline V lookup: CDR1 LNHDA, CDR2 SQIVND (reference sequence). The germline V and J ends were trimmed by 6 bases and 4 bases, with 10 bases remaining between them. TCRdb's table, derived via immunoSEQ multiplex PCR, lists solely in-frame clones and lacks some. The sample carries over 200,000 clones, about four fifths recorded once. Source material: peripheral blood. This clonotype was obtained from an elderly woman with COVID-19, enrolled during active disease. The rearrangement joins TRBV19 to TRBJ2-1; D might be TRBD2 (5 bases). CDR3 in DNA: TGTGCCAGTAGGGAGGACGGGTACAATGAGCAGTTCTTC. As protein: CASREDGYNEQFF.